These 8 T cell receptor beta chains were all obtained from the same sample, sequenced in a study of T-cell memory formation after mild COVID-19 (dated by TCRdb to the early 2020s). The receptor library was made with 5' RACE. For sequencing, an Illumina NovaSeq 6000 was employed. Using fastp at Q25 and MiXCR, TCRdb reprocessed the public reads and kept productive beta chains. Entries are consolidated by CDR3 protein sequence, retaining the most common genes and DNA. The sample table lists under 300,000 distinct CDR3 sequences, approximately 16% of them with a count of one. Approximately 3.4% of the sample goes to the ten largest clones. The sequenced sample consisted of PBMCs or a T cell subset sorted from them (not recorded which). The receptor source for this set is a young man who had mild COVID-19 (a few samples of this study predate the infection). The sample titles of this study are shuffled in the database, so cell type and time point are left out; the donor was told from shared clones.

The chain carries TRBV7-2 and TRBJ2-6; no reliable D call. There are 15 residues in the CDR3. CDR1 and CDR2 from the germline V gene are SGHTA and FQGNSA. V lost 1 base and J 0 bases, leaving 4 bases between the germline ends. CDR3 DNA sequence: TGTGCCAGCAGCTTAGTCCACTCTGGGGCCAACGTCCTGACTTTC. Translation gives CASSLVHSGANVLTF.

This clonotype was picked up a small number of times. The CDR3 reads CASSRSRGVRTGELFF. The CDR3 nucleotides read TGTGCCAGCAGCCGCAGTCGAGGGGTTAGGACCGGGGAGCTGTTTTTT. V gene TRBV6-5 combines with J gene TRBJ2-2; either TRBD1 or TRBD2 may supply D (5 bases each). CDR3 size: 16 residues. Trimming took off 6 bases at V and 5 bases at J, with 19 bases between the two ends. Germline V lookup: CDR1 MNHEY, CDR2 SVGAGI.

The chain's CDR3 is CASRPTSGGYNEQFF. For the CDR3, the DNA is TGTGCCAGCAGACCGACTAGCGGGGGTTACAATGAGCAGTTCTTC. The gene calls are TRBV11-2 and TRBJ2-1; 12 positions match TRBD2. The germline CDR1 and CDR2 sequences are SGHAT and FQNNGV. The CDR3 is made up of 15 amino acids. The J segment lost 4 bases and the V segment lost 6 bases, leaving 4 bases of the junction unmatched.

This clonotype was seen a handful of times. The chain employs TRBV20-1 and TRBJ1-1; D remains ambiguous. The CDR3 length is 14 residues. V was cut by 0 bases and J by 6 bases, with 14 bases left in between. CDR1 and CDR2 (germline): DFQATT, SNEGSKA (reference sequence). The CDR3 here is CSAREIFPGAEAFF. The CDR3, as DNA: TGCAGTGCTAGAGAGATTTTTCCGGGCGCTGAAGCTTTCTTT.

The chain is built from TRBV28 and TRBJ2-1, with D perhaps TRBD2 (8 bases). Germline CDR1 MDHEN, CDR2 SYDVKM. The V end lost 4 bases, the J end lost 2 bases, and 15 bases lay between the germline ends. The CDR3 contains 16 residues. In nucleotides, the CDR3 is TGTGCCAGCAGTTCAGGGGGACTAGGTACCTACAATGAGCAGTTCTTC. This translates into CASSSGGLGTYNEQFF.

In its sample, this clonotype was seen a few times. The CDR3 nucleotides read TGCAGTGCTAGAGATCCCAGGGCTAGCACAGATACGCAGTATTTT. Protein product: CSARDPRASTDTQYF. The chain links TRBV20-1 to TRBJ2-3; perhaps TRBD1 as D (5 bases). The V end lost 0 bases, the J end lost 0 bases, and 10 bases lay between the germline ends. This CDR3 comprises 15 residues. CDR1 is DFQATT and CDR2 is SNEGSKA in the germline V gene (reference sequence).

On this clonotype: One end of the junction varies from germline; a read error may be responsible. The chain is built from TRBV7-9 and TRBJ1-2; unclear D gene. The CDR3 length is 16 residues. Germline V gene lookup returns CDR1 SEHNR and CDR2 FQNEAQ (reference sequence). CDR3 sequence (DNA): TGTGCCAGCAGCCTCCAGATGACTTGGACCTACTATGGCTACAACTTC. It translates to CASSLQMTWTYYGYNF.

This sequence joins TRBV10-3 and TRBJ1-5, with D perhaps TRBD1 (6 bases). CDR1 and CDR2 (germline): ENHRY, SYGVKD. V was shortened by 2 bases and J by 2 bases, with 13 bases between the two germline ends. The CDR3 length is 16 residues. The CDR3 nucleotides are TGTGCCATCAGTGAGGTCAGGGGAAGTGGCAATCAGCCCCAGCATTTT. It yields the protein CAISEVRGSGNQPQHF.